This T cell receptor (beta chain) derives from a study of cytomegalovirus exposure and HLA in healthy donors (dated by TCRdb to about 2017). As for the study more broadly: According to an earlier analysis of 450 to 650 of the donors, 200 million or so T cells yielded 90 million to 140 million unique TCR beta sequences and 250 to 350 Gb of sequence data. The study combined high-throughput TCR immunosequencing, statistical association of individual TCRs with disease status, and machine learning to predict cytomegalovirus infection status. To decide whether each TCR beta V gene segment behaved as functional or pseudogenic, an earlier analysis of 587 of the donors relied on high-throughput TCR beta sequencing. Across approximately 400 genotyped donors of the cohort, an average of approximately 220,000 unique TCR beta nucleotide sequences per donor were sequenced, and roughly a sixth of those sequences were non-productive. Several DR-DQ haplotypes were treated as single units for association and clustering because of strong linkage in the cohort. The aim of the study was to test whether cataloging public T cell receptors could identify signatures of past pathogen exposure. Class I and class II HLA loci were covered by the typing at four-digit resolution. In addition to the first cohort of 650 to 750 subjects, a separate validation cohort of under 150 different subjects was used. In a later genetic analysis, genome-wide SNP genotypes for about three fifths of the roughly 670 donors were used, and that subset was treated as a discovery cohort. Using immunosequencing, the study profiled T cell repertoires from fewer than 700 subjects and related those repertoires to cytomegalovirus serostatus. Alongside the repertoire data, information on donor age, sex, ethnicity and CMV serostatus was compiled. In a later analysis, previously published TCR beta repertoires from some 640 donors were re-analyzed and high-resolution HLA genotyping was added so that TCR occurrence patterns could be studied. The genetic ancestry cluster associated with self-reported Caucasian donors included 81% of the roughly 410 genotyped donors. Every discovery cohort repertoire had been produced on one sequencing platform. An early release that covered fewer than 750 HLA-typed donors contained about 300 gigabases of sequencing data and 75 million to 100 million unique TCR sequences. Typing coverage differed by locus: A, B, C, DRB1 and DQB1 were typed in about 620-630 donors, DQA1 in 500 to 550, DPA1 in 600 to 610, and DPB1 in 400 to 490. The later analysis used no new phenotypic data to find candidate immune exposures, relying instead on TCR beta sequences and their occurrence across donors. Study-wide conclusions, independent of this receptor: In an earlier analysis of about 600 of the donors, most TCR beta V segments appeared in productive rearrangements about 90% or about 30% of the time, broadly matching IMGT annotations. The earlier analysis of 587 of the donors excluded some 15 rarely observed V segments, including chromosome 9 orphons, because counts were too low. The study gave a list of about 150 TCR beta chains associated with cytomegalovirus. Presence/absence analyses assumed roughly uniform sequencing depth across donors, an assumption that may not hold. In a later genetic analysis, fewer N-insertions in productive TCRs were reported among donors in an Asian-associated ancestry cluster than the 666-donor mean. Assigning TCR associations to individual alleles was difficult when HLA alleles, especially DR and DQ, strongly co-occurred. Most TCR sequences were observed very rarely across donors, whereas some public TCRs were present in many individuals. Linkage disequilibrium might explain the correlated functional status among segregating V segments, but an unknown experimental factor could not be excluded. According to the authors, the approach could potentially be generalized to other disease states and immunological phenotypes. Because HLA typing was unavailable for some donors at each locus, only the typed subset was used in association tests. A further reported finding was that TCR beta sequences accurately predicted the HLA-A and HLA-B alleles for most subjects in the first cohort. A later analysis found that TCR association rates varied across HLA loci, with DRB1 alleles showing the most associated TCRs and HLA-C alleles the fewest. A cluster of highly shared sequence variants was judged likely to be a technical artifact of the sequencing pipeline. In this cohort, only TCR beta chains were sequenced, and detectable features were limited by the absence of alpha or paired-chain data. In a later analysis, HLA-associated TCR beta chains showed more clonal expansion and lower generation probabilities than non-associated chains that were equally common. A later genetic analysis associated a missense DCLRE1C variant with V-gene and J-gene trimming of TCR beta chains, and an independent cohort replicated the association. A few of the identified cytomegalovirus-associated TCR beta chains were confirmed in vitro to be specific for cytomegalovirus antigens. Cytomegalovirus status was reported to be diagnosed by the classifier with high specificity and sensitivity in both the original and validation cohorts. Because the 87-base-pair reads could not distinguish some IMGT-functional V segments, including TRBV6-2 and TRBV6-3, those segments were excluded. Most CMV-associated TCR beta chains appeared to be HLA-restricted in a later analysis, and the HLA associations seemed to be driven largely by CMV exposure. A later analysis reported that several top co-occurrence clusters appeared linked to parvovirus B19, influenza, CMV and Epstein-Barr virus. The only immune exposure information available for the cohort was CMV serostatus. In a later analysis, around 15,000 TCR beta sequences were associated with specific HLA alleles at a false discovery rate of 0.05.

The cohort consisted of 670 or so healthy bone marrow donors. At the time of sampling, all cohort members were nominally healthy, though unrecorded immune exposures were likely present. The donor tested CMV seropositive, placing the donor among the 289 seropositive members of the cohort. Every donor gave a peripheral blood sample, and the peripheral blood mononuclear cells from that sample were used for TCR beta sequencing. The Qiagen DNeasy Blood Extraction Kit was used to extract genomic DNA from the blood cell samples. V loses 0 bases, J loses 5 bases, and the germline ends lie 11 bases apart. The germline V gene specifies SGHRS as CDR1 and YFSETQ as CDR2. The CDR3, from cysteine to phenylalanine, totals 14 residues. Here the CDR3 DNA is all that survives: 42 bases in frame from base 1. This clone has just one count. The antigen it binds to is not known. No much larger clone exists at a distance of one base, and base qualities are not known.

Library generation was performed with the immunoSEQ multiplex PCR assay. A mixture of 60 forward primers for TCR Vbeta segments and 13 reverse primers for TCR Jbeta segments was used in the multiplex PCR. Amplification of the CDR3 region of rearranged TCR beta genes was performed with a multiplex PCR assay on genomic DNA. On the Illumina HiSeq System, the amplified TCR beta libraries were sequenced as 87-base-pair reads. Per the authors' processing: A later analysis counted about 80 million unique TCR beta chains across the 650 to 700 repertoires, and roughly 10 million of these chains were shared by at least two donors. To remove PCR and sequencing errors, raw reads were error-corrected and collapsed into unique sequences using a nearest-neighbor algorithm that merged closely related sequences. V, D and J gene segments were assigned by aligning CDR3 sequences to IMGT reference sequences. For a sequence to be retained, a match of at least six nucleotides was required to both a V gene segment and a J gene segment. A rearrangement counted as productive if the CDR3 had no stop codons and remained in frame with V and J, and every other rearrangement counted as non-productive. CDR3 was defined according to IMGT convention as the region running from the second conserved V-encoded cysteine to the conserved J-encoded phenylalanine. The earlier analysis of more than 450 of the donors excluded sequences that lacked an unambiguous match to a single V gene segment. In an earlier analysis of a few hundred of the donors, V segments were called functional above 56.7% productive rearrangements and were called segregating when the between-donor standard deviation exceeded 5%. A statistical classification framework was built to diagnose cytomegalovirus status from the catalog of TCR beta chain sequences. V and J gene assignment, in a later analysis, came from comparing TCR nucleotide sequences with IMGT/GENE-DB human TR gene sequences. Using the TCRdist pipeline, a later analysis assigned CDR3 sequences along with most-parsimonious VDJ recombination scenarios. In a later analysis, each TCR beta chain was defined by its CDR3 amino acid sequence together with its V-gene family, and reads lacking a unique V-gene family were excluded. In a later analysis, 450 to 600 highly shared, low-generation-probability nucleotide sequences were removed to address suspected cross-contamination and a sequencing artifact. For each public chain, a later analysis derived a clonal expansion index from normalized ranks of inferred template counts within each repertoire. A later analysis computed generation probabilities with a VDJ recombination model fitted to out-of-frame rearrangements, and checked the results against IGoR. In a later analysis, hypergeometric tests were used to score TCR-TCR, TCR-HLA and TCR-CMV co-occurrence, with a repertoire-size bias correction applied to TCR pairs. False discovery rates were estimated in a later analysis by permuting HLA or CMV assignments 20 times. A later analysis grouped co-occurring TCRs with DBSCAN, adding TCRdist sequence similarity when clustering within HLA-allele-positive subsets. Repertoires with fewer than 30,000 or more than 120,000 public chains were left out of co-occurrence clustering, as were five repertoires with anomalous nucleotide sharing. Here the immuneACCESS table is served through TCRdb, limited to in-frame sequences with V and J called. Missing clones are a known gap in these copies; in checked studies unresolved V genes cover under half, and the rest lacks a known reason. V and J calls and clone size come straight from that table; D and trimming were deduced from the DNA. A total of approximately 150,000 clones appear in this sample, 79% of them only once. Together, the top ten hold roughly 6% of the sample.

This chain joins TRBV5-1 to TRBJ1-2, with the D segment identity uncertain. The sequenced sample consisted of PBMCs. The clonotype comes from a man over 45 in good health and CMV-seropositive. The CDR3 protein sequence reads: CASSLGQVSYGYTF. The sequence in DNA is TGCGCCAGCAGCTTGGGGCAGGTCTCTTATGGCTACACCTTC.